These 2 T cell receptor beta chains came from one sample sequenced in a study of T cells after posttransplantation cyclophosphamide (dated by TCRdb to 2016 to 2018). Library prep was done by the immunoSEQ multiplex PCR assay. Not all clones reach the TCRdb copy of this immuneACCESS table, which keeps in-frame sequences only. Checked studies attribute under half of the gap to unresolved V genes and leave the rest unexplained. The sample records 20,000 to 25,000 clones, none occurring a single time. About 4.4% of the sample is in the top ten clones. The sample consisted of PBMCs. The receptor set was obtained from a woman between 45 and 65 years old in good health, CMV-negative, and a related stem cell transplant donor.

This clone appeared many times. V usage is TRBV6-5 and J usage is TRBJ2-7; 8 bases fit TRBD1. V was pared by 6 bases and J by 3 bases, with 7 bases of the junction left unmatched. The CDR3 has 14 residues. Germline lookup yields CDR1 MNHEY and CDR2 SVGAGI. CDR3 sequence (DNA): TGTGCCAGCAGAGGGGGACAGGCATACTACGAGCAGTACTTC. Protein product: CASRGGQAYYEQYF.

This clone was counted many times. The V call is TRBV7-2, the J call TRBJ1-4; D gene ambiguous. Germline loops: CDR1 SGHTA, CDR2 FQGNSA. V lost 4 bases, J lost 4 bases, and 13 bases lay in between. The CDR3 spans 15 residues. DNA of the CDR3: TGTGCCAGCAGCTCCAGACATAGGAATAATGAAAAACTGTTTTTT. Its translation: CASSSRHRNNEKLFF.